This TCR beta chain was found in a study of cytotoxic CD8 clonotypes in ibrutinib-treated CLL. Remarks on this clone: Its antigen is unidentified.

The study's findings and limits: Clonality rose at ibrutinib response and fell back toward baseline at progression. Exceeding age-matched healthy donors, baseline clonality also tracked the counts of circulating CD8+ T cells. Samples were collected at differing times from sustained-remission and progressing patients.

The CDR3 is made up of 15 amino acids. V lost 0 bases and J 6 bases, leaving 12 bases between the germline ends. Germline lookup yields CDR1 SGHRS and CDR2 YFSETQ. Sequencing was designed to attain a depth spanning 1 in 200,000 to 1 in 1 million T cells. Only in-frame clones appear in the TCRdb table, and some are missing; sequencing was by immunoSEQ multiplex PCR. The sample consists of roughly 250,000 clones, roughly 74% of them appearing once. Here the sequenced sample was PBMCs, taken after 24 months of ibrutinib treatment. The chain is built from TRBV5-1 and TRBJ2-2, with D hard to call. This TCR was sampled from a human donor with chronic lymphocytic leukemia. CDR3 in amino acids: CASSLDPSVAGELFF. The DNA for the CDR3 is TGCGCCAGCAGCTTGGATCCTAGTGTGGCCGGGGAGCTGTTTTTT. The entire variable domain, with the rest obtained from reference TRBV5-1 and TRBJ2-2, is as follows: KAGVTQTPRYLIKTRGQQVTLSCSPISGHRSVSWYQQTPGQGLQFLFEYFSETQRNKGNFPGRFSGRQFSNSRSEMNVSTLELGDSALYLCASSLDPSVAGELFFGEGSRLTVL.